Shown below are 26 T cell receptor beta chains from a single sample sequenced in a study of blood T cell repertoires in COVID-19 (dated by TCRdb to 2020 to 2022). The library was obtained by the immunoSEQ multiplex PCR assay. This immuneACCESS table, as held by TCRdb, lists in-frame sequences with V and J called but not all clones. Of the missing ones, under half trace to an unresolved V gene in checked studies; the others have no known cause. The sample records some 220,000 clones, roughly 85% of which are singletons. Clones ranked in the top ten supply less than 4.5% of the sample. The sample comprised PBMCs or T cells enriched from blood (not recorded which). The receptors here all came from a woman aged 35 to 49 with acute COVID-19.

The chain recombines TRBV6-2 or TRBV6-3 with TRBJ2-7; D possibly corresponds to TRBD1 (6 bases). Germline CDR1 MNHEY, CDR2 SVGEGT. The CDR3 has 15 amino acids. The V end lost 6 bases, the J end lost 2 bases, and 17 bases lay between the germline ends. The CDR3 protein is CASSLQGMRTYEQYF. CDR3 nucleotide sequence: TGTGCCAGCAGCCTACAGGGAATGCGAACCTACGAGCAGTACTTC.

CDR3 sequence (DNA): TGCGCCAGCTCCTCGGGGGGGGCGGATGGCTACACCTTC. As protein: CASSSGGADGYTF. The chain combines TRBV4-3 with TRBJ1-2; D possibly corresponds to TRBD1 (6 bases). V was shortened by 8 bases and J by 6 bases, with 16 bases between the two germline ends. The germline V gene encodes CDR1 LGHNA and CDR2 YSLEER. This CDR3 region has 13 residues.

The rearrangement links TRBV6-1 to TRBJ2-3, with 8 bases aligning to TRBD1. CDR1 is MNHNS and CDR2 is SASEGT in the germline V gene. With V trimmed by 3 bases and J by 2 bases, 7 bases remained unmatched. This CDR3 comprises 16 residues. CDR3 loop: CASSDFQGALTDTQYF. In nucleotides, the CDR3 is TGTGCCAGCAGTGATTTTCAGGGGGCACTCACAGATACGCAGTATTTT.

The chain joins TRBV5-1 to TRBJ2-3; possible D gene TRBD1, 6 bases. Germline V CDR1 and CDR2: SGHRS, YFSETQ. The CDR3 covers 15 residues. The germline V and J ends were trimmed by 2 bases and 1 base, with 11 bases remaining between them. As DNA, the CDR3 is TGCGCCAGCAGCTTAGCAGGGGCCCGCACAGATACGCAGTATTTT. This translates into CASSLAGARTDTQYF.

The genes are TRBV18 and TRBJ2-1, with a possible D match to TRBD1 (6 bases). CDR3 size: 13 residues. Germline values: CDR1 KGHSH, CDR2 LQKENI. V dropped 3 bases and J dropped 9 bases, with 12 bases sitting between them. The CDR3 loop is CASSPTTGREQFF. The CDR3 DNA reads TGTGCCAGCTCACCGACTACAGGGCGTGAGCAGTTCTTC. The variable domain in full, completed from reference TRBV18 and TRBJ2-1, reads NAGVMQNPRHLVRRRGQEARLRCSPMKGHSHVYWYRQLPEEGLKFMVYLQKENIIDESGMPKERFSAEFPKEGPSILRIQQVVRGDSAAYFCASSPTTGREQFFGPGTRLTVL.

The CDR3 sequence: CAWSFGTGDISPLHF. CDR3 coding DNA: TGTGCCTGGAGTTTTGGGACAGGGGATATTTCACCCCTCCACTTT. The chain uses TRBV30 and TRBJ1-6; TRBD1 matches at 10 bases. CDR1 and CDR2 (germline): GTSNPN, SVGIG (reference sequence). This CDR3 has 15 residues. V gave up 2 bases and J gave up 9 bases; unmatched junction bases: 7. The variable domain in full, with the rest retrieved from reference TRBV30 and TRBJ1-6, is SQTIHQWPATLVQPVGSPLSLECTVEGTSNPNLYWYRQAAGRGLQLLFYSVGIGQISSEVPQNLSASRPQDRQFILSSKKLLLSDSGFYLCAWSFGTGDISPLHFGNGTRLTVT.

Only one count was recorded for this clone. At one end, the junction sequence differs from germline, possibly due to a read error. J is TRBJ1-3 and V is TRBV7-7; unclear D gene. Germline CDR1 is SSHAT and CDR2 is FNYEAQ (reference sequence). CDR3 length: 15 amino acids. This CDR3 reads CASSSGKGSGNTIYF. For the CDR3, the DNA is TGTGCTAGCAGCTCGGGAAAAGGCTCTGGAAACACCATATATTTT.

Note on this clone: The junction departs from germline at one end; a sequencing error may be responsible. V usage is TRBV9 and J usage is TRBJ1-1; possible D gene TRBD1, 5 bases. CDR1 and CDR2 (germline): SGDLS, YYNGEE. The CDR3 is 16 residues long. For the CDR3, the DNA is TGTTCCAGCAGCGTAGGGGTGGGGCACCCGAACACTGAAGCTTTCTTT. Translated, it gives CSSSVGVGHPNTEAFF. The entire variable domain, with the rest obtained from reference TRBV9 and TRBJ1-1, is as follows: DSGVTQTPKHLITATGQRVTLRCSPRSGDLSVYWYQQSLDQGLQFLIQYYNGEERAKGNILERFSAQQFPDLHSELNLSSLELGDSALYFCSSSVGVGHPNTEAFFGQGTRLTVV.

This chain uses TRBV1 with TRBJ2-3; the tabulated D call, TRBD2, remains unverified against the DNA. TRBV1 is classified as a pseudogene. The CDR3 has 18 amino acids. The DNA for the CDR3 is TGCACCAGCAGCCAGCCTCGGGGGACCTCGACTAGCACAGATACGCAGTATTTT. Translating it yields CTSSQPRGTSTSTDTQYF.

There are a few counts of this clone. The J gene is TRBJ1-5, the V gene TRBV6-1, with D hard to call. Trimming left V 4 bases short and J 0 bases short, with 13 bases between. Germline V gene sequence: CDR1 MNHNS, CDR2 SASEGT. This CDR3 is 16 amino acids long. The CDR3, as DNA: TGTGCCAGCAGTGCCGTTGGCGGGTCTAGCAATCAGCCCCAGCATTTT. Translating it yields CASSAVGGSSNQPQHF.

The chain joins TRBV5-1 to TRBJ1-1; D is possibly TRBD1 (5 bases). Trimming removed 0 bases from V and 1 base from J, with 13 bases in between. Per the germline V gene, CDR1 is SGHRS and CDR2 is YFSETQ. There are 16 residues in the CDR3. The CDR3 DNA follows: TGCGCCAGCAGCTTGGTTTGGGACTCCCGGAACACTGAAGCTTTCTTT. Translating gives CASSLVWDSRNTEAFF.

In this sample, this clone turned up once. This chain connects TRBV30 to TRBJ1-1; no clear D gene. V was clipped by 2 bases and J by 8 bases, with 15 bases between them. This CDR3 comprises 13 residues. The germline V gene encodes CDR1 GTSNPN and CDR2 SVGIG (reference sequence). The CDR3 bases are TGTGCCTGGAGTCTCTCGATTGGCGGGGAAGCTTTCTTT. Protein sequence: CAWSLSIGGEAFF.

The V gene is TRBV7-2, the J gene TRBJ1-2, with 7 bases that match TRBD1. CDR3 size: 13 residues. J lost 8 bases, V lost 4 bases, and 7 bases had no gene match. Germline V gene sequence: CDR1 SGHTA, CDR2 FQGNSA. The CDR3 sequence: CASSYRGQTGYTF. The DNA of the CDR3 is TGTGCCAGCAGCTATAGGGGACAGACGGGCTACACCTTC.

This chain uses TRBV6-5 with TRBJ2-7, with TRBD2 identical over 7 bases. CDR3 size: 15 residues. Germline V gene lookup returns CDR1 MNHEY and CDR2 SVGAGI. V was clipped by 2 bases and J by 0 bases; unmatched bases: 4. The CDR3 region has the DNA TGTGCCAGCAGTTACGGACTAGTCGCCTCCTACGAGCAGTACTTC. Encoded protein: CASSYGLVASYEQYF.

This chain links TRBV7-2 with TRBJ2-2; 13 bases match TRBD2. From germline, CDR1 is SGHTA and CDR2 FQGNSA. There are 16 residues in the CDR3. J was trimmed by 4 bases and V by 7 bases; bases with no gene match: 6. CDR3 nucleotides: TGTGCCAGCACCCAAGGACTAGCGGGGGCCACCGGGGAGCTGTTTTTT. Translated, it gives CASTQGLAGATGELFF.

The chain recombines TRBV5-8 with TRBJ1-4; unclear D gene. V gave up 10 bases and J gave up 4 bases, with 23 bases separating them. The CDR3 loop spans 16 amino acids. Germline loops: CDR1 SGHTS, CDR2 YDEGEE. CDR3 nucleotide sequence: TGTGCCCCTCGGCCGCCCACTTCTGACTATAATGAAAAACTGTTTTTT. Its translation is CAPRPPTSDYNEKLFF.

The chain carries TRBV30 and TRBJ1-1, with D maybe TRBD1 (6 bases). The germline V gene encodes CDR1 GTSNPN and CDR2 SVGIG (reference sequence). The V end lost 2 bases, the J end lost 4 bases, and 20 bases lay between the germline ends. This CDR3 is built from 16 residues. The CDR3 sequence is CAWSTLIREGGTEAFF. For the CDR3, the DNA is TGTGCCTGGAGTACCCTCATCCGGGAGGGGGGCACTGAAGCTTTCTTT.

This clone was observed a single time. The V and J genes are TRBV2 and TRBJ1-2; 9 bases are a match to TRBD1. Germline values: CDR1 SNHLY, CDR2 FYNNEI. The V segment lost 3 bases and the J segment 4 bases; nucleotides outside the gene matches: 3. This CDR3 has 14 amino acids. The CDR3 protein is CASSESGQGYGYTF. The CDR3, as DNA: TGTGCCAGCAGTGAGTCGGGACAGGGCTATGGCTACACCTTC.

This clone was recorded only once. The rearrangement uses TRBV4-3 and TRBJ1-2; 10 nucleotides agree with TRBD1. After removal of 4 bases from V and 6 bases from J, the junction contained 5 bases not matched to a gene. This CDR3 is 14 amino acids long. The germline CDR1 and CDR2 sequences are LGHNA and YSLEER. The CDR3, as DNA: TGCGCCAGCAGCCCGATCGGGACAGGGGATGGCTACACCTTC. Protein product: CASSPIGTGDGYTF.

The DNA of the CDR3 is TGTGCCAGCTCACGACAGGGGGCGAACACCGGGGAGCTGTTTTTT. It specifies CASSRQGANTGELFF. The gene calls are TRBV18 and TRBJ2-2, with 9 bases aligning to TRBD1. In germline, CDR1 is KGHSH, CDR2 LQKENI. CDR3 length: 15 amino acids. V lost 4 bases to trimming and J lost 0 bases; unmatched junction nucleotides: 0.

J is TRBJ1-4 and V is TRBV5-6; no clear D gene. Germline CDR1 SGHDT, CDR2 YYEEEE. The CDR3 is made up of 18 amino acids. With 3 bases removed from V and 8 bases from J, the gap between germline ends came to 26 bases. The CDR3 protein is CASSSYFPKSAFAEKLFF. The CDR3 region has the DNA TGTGCCAGCAGCTCTTATTTCCCAAAGTCCGCCTTTGCGGAAAAACTGTTTTTT.

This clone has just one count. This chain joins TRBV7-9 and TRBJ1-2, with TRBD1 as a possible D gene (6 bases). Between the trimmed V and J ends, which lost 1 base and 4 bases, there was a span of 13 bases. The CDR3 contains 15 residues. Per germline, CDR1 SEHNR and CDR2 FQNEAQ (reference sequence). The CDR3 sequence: CASSLEEGVVYGYTF. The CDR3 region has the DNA TGTGCCAGCAGCTTAGAAGAGGGGGTTGTCTATGGCTACACCTTC. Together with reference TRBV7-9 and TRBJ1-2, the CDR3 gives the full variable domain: DTGVSQNPRHKITKRGQNVTFRCDPISEHNRLYWYRQTLGQGPEFLTYFQNEAQLEKSRLLSDRFSAERPKGSFSTLEIQRTEQGDSAMYLCASSLEEGVVYGYTFGSGTRLTVV.

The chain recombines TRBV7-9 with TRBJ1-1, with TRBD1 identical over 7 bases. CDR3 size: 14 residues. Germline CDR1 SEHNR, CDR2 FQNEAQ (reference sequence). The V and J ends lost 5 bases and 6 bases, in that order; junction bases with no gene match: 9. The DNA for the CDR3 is TGTGCCAGCAGCCCGTACCAGGGGGAAGCTGAAGCTTTCTTT. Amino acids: CASSPYQGEAEAFF.

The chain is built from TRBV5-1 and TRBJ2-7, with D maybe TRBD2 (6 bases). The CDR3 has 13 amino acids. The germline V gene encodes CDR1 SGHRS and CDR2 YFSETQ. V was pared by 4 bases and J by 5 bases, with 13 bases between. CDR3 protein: CASSIGLMDEQYV. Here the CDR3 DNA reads TGCGCCAGCAGCATCGGACTAATGGACGAGCAGTACGTC.

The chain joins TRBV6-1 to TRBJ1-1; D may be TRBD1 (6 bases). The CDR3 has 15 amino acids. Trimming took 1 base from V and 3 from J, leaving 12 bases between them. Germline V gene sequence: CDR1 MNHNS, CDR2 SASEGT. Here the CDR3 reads CASSEGRGGDTEAFF. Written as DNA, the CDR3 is TGTGCCAGCAGTGAAGGCAGGGGAGGGGACACTGAAGCTTTCTTT.

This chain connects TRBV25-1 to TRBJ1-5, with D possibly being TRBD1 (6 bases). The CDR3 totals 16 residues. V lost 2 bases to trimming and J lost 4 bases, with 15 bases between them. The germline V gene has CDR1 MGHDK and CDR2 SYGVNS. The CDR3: CASSEGQGTFNQPQHF. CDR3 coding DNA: TGTGCCAGCAGTGAAGGGCAGGGGACCTTTAATCAGCCCCAGCATTTT. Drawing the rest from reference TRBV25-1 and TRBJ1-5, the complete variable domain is EADIYQTPRYLVIGTGKKITLECSQTMGHDKMYWYQQDPGMELHLIHYSYGVNSTEKGDLSSESTVSRIRTEHFPLTLESARPSHTSQYLCASSEGQGTFNQPQHFGDGTRLSIL.